The rows below give T cell receptor beta chains drawn from one sample of a study of T cells in Graves' hyperthyroidism and ophthalmopathy. A single record per CDR3 protein comes from TCRdb applying MiXCR to the multiplex PCR reads. This sample has roughly 500,000 distinct CDR3 sequences, with 46% found just once. The sample was peripheral blood or thyroid tissue (not recorded which). These receptors originate from an adult woman with Graves' disease, either hyperthyroidism or ophthalmopathy (not recorded which). CDR3s include the opening cysteine and the closing phenylalanine or tryptophan.

J gene | V gene | CDR3 protein
TRBJ1-1 | TRBV7-9 | CASSATEHTEAFF
TRBJ2-5 | TRBV7-9 | CASRGTAPMTQYF
TRBJ2-5 | TRBV7-3 | CASSSQLGGTQYF
TRBJ1-2 | TRBV7-9 | CASSLVGTDNYGYTF
TRBJ2-7 | TRBV4-1 | CASSQDGSGRREQYF
TRBJ1-1 | TRBV7-8 | CASSPRGGEMNTEAFF
TRBJ1-1 | TRBV24-1 | CASRAQGLRGTEAFF
TRBJ2-5 | TRBV2 | CASRPLWEVGQETQYF
TRBJ1-1 | TRBV5-1 | CASSSGGALSTEAFF
TRBJ2-2 | TRBV7-8 | CASSPSRGEQFF
TRBJ2-7 | TRBV4-1 | CASSQERQTYEQYF
TRBJ1-2 | TRBV6-2/TRBV6-3 | CASSPEGGLYGYTF
TRBJ1-1 | TRBV29-1 | CSVTVAEAFF
TRBJ1-3 | TRBV10-3 | CAISSGSPGNTIYF
TRBJ2-7 | TRBV20-1 | CSAMGIGRQRGEQYF
TRBJ2-7 | TRBV12-3/TRBV12-4 | CASSVTGSDEQYF
TRBJ2-2 | TRBV19 | CASSIERVGELFF
TRBJ1-4 | TRBV6-5 | CASSPTTGQGWWRGNEKLFF
TRBJ1-1 | TRBV5-4 | CASSSNSGQSAFF
TRBJ2-7 | TRBV15 | CATSRDGARAIEQYF
TRBJ2-7 | TRBV7-2 | CASSLTGLGTYEQYF
TRBJ2-5 | TRBV5-4 | CASSHLGEETQYF
TRBJ1-5 | TRBV11-2 | CASSQQTGHPKHF
TRBJ2-5 | TRBV24-1 | CATSDPARPGTLEETQYF
TRBJ2-7 | TRBV7-9 | CASSARSGQGAYEQYF
TRBJ2-7 | TRBV2 | CASSAIRGPGYEQYF
TRBJ2-3 | TRBV2 | CASSESGVDADTQYF
TRBJ1-2 | TRBV7-9 | CASSHRDRLNGYTF
TRBJ2-7 | TRBV5-1 | CASSLLGTGSSYEQYF
TRBJ2-2 | TRBV6-1 | CASRNEGLAVQFF
TRBJ2-2 | TRBV7-3 | CASSLRLAGGGTGELFF
TRBJ1-6 | TRBV13 | CASSYRDRGLVHF
TRBJ1-1 | TRBV15 | CATRLGGGMNTEAFF
TRBJ1-5 | TRBV12-3/TRBV12-4 | CASSPTGGDQPQHF
TRBJ1-5 | TRBV7-9 | CASSLKGQFLSNQPQHF
TRBJ1-2 | TRBV7-9 | CASSLASGAGYTF
TRBJ2-5 | TRBV20-1 | CSASGGRGGQPQYF